The clone carrying this TCR beta chain was seen a single time. No antigen is known for it. This PCR relied on a set of 60 Vbeta primers and 13 Jbeta primers. Clones were sequenced by immunoSEQ multiplex PCR, and TCRdb holds only the in-frame ones, with some missing. The sample shows almost 200,000 clones, roughly 85% of them seen only once. The entry originates in a study of cytomegalovirus exposure and HLA in healthy donors. The CDR3 has 15 residues. CDR1 is MDHEN, CDR2 SYDVKM, per germline. V lost 8 bases, J lost 4 bases, and 13 bases stayed unmatched. Study-wide results and limits: For most TCR beta V segments, an earlier analysis put the productive rate at about 87% or about 30% of the time. Later work associated over 15,000 TCR beta sequences with HLA alleles at 0.05 false discovery rate.

The chain recombines TRBV28 with TRBJ1-2, with TRBD1 matching 7 bases. The sample was PBMCs. This TCR derives from a woman between 50 and 59 years old in good health and CMV-seronegative. CDR3 bases: TGTGCCAGCCAAGCCTTTATGGCAGGGGGCTATGGCTACACCTTC. As protein: CASQAFMAGGYGYTF.